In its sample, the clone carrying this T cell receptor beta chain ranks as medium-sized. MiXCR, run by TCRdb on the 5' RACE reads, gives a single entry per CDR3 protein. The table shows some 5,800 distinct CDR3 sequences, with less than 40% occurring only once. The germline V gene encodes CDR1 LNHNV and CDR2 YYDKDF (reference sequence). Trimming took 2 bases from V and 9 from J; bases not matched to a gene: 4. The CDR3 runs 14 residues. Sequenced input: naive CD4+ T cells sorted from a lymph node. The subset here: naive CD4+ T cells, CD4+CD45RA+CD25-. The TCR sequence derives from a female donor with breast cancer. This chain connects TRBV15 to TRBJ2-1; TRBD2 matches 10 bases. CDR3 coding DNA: TGTGCCACCAGCAGACTAGCGGGAGCAAGTGAGCAGTTCTTC. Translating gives CATSRLAGASEQFF.